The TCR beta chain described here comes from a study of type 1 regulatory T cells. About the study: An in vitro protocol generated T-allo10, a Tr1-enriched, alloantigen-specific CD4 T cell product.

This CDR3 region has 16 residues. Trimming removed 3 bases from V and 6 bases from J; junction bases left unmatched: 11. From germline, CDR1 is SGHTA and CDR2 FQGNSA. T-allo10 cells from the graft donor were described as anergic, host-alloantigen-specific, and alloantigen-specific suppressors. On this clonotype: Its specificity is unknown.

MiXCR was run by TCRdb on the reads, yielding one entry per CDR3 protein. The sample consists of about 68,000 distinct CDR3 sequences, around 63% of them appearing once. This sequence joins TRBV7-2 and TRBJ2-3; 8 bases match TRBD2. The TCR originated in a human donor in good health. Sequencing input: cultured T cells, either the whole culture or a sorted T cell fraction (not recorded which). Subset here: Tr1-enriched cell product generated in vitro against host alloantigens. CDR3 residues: CASSLSGGALGDTQYF. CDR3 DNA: TGTGCCAGCAGCTTGAGCGGGGGAGCCCTCGGGGATACGCAGTATTTT.